The rows below give T cell receptor beta chains drawn from one sample of a study of T cell repertoires in cytomegalovirus infection. Each CDR3 protein gets one entry after TCRdb re-called the reads with MiXCR. The sample gives about 440,000 distinct CDR3 sequences, 30% to 40% of which show up once; approximately 13% is in the top ten. Sequenced sample: PBMCs. These receptors all stem from a human donor in good health (CMV status not recorded). Some clones in this sample may be carry-over from other donors' samples. CDR3s include the opening cysteine and the closing phenylalanine or tryptophan. D genes are given only for firm matches. The size of a clone is reported for some rows only, either as once, few or many, or as a class for expanded clones.

>-|TRBJ2-5|TRBV7-2|-
TGTGACAGCAGCTTAGCCTCCGGAGTGGGGGAGACCCAGTACTTC
CDSSLASGVGETQYF
>-|TRBJ1-1|TRBV7-8|-
TGTGCCAGCATCCTGATTGGGCAGATGAACACTGAAGCTTTCTTT
CASILIGQMNTEAFF
>-|TRBJ2-2|TRBV7-9|-
TGTGCCAGCAGCTTAGCCTGGGATCCAACCGGGGAGCTGTTTTTT
CASSLAWDPTGELFF
>-|TRBJ2-5|TRBV7-2|many
TGTGCCAGCAGCTTAGAGGGATTAAACCAAGAGACCCAGTACTTC
CASSLEGLNQETQYF
>-|TRBJ2-7|TRBV11-2|-
TGTGCCAGCAGCCCCGTAAGCTCCTACGAGCAGTACTTC
CASSPVSSYEQYF
>-|TRBJ1-4|TRBV7-8|few
TGTGCCAGCAGCTTATCCGCACTGGGAGCTAATGAAAAACTGTTTTTT
CASSLSALGANEKLFF
>TRBD1|TRBJ2-4|TRBV20-1|few
TGCAGTGCTAGAGACGGACAGGACAAAAACATTCAGTACTTC
CSARDGQDKNIQYF
>TRBD2|TRBJ2-1|TRBV6-5|-
TGTGCCAGCAGTGAAGGGTGGGGGGGAGCATACAATGAGCAGTTCTTC
CASSEGWGGAYNEQFF
>-|TRBJ2-1|TRBV30|few
TGTGCCTGGAGTCCTGCGGGGAGACCTGAGCAGTTCTTC
CAWSPAGRPEQFF
>-|TRBJ1-6|TRBV7-8|once
TGTGCCAGCAGCTTCCAGACAGGTGGAGTTTCACCCCTAAACTTT
CASSFQTGGVSPLNF
>-|TRBJ2-2|TRBV12-3/TRBV12-4|-
TGTGCCAGCAGTTTACGGGGCCCAAAGAACACCGGGGAGCTGTTTTTT
CASSLRGPKNTGELFF
>-|TRBJ2-6|TRBV18|-
TGTGCCAGCTCGCTCGGAGAATGGGGCTCTGGGGCCAACGTCCTGACTTTC
CASSLGEWGSGANVLTF
>TRBD2|TRBJ2-5|TRBV7-9|many
TGTGCCAGCAGCGGACTAGCGGGGGGAGCTCGGGAAGAGACCCAGTACTTC
CASSGLAGGAREETQYF
>-|TRBJ2-1|TRBV7-9|few
TGTGCCAGCAGCATAGCTCCCGGGACCCCGAATTTC
CASSIAPGTPNF
>-|TRBJ1-6|TRBV12-3/TRBV12-4|-
TGTGCCAGCAGTCCCGGAGCAGACACTGGACCCCTCCACTTT
CASSPGADTGPLHF
>TRBD1|TRBJ1-6|TRBV14|-
TGTGCCAGCAGCCAATCGGGACAGAATAATTCACCCCTCCACTTT
CASSQSGQNNSPLHF
>-|TRBJ2-5|TRBV6-6|-
TGTGCCATCTCGGACGGAGCACAAGAGACCCAGTACTTC
CAISDGAQETQYF
>-|TRBJ2-7|TRBV4-3|once
TGCGCCAGCAGCCATGCAGGGAATCGGGGCGAGCAGTACTTC
CASSHAGNRGEQYF
>-|TRBJ1-1|TRBV4-2|-
TGTGCCAGCAGCCAAATAACTATTTCCGAAGCTTTCTTT
CASSQITISEAFF
>TRBD1|TRBJ1-2|TRBV7-2|-
TGTGCCAGCAGCAATAGACAGGGTTCAAACTATGGCTACAACTTC
CASSNRQGSNYGYNF
>-|TRBJ1-1|TRBV6-2/TRBV6-3|few
TGTGCCAGCAGTTACCCCCGACAGGTTAGAACTGAAGCTTTCTTT
CASSYPRQVRTEAFF
>TRBD1|TRBJ1-1|TRBV18|-
TGTGCCAGCTCACCTCCAGGGGGCTTAGCGGTCACTGAAGCTTTCTTT
CASSPPGGLAVTEAFF
>-|TRBJ1-5|TRBV4-3|-
TGCGCCAGCAGCCAAGGCCCGGGGAAAAATAGCAATCAGCCCCAGCATTTT
CASSQGPGKNSNQPQHF
>-|TRBJ2-7|TRBV4-3|-
TGCTCCAGCAGCCCCCGGGACCCGGTCGGCTACGAGCAGTACTTC
CSSSPRDPVGYEQYF
>-|TRBJ2-1|TRBV2|few
TGTGCCAGCAGTGAACTGGGGAGTTCCTACAATGAGCAGTTCTTC
CASSELGSSYNEQFF
>-|TRBJ1-2|TRBV10-3|few
TGTGCCATCAGCGGAACCGGGGACTATGGCTACACCTTC
CAISGTGDYGYTF
>TRBD2|TRBJ2-1|TRBV20-1|-
TGCAGTGCTAGAGGTCGTGGCGGGGGTTACAATGAGCAGTTCTTC
CSARGRGGGYNEQFF
>-|TRBJ1-1|TRBV4-3|-
TGCGCCAGCAGCCACGAGCAGGGCCTGAGGAACACTGAAGCTTTCTTT
CASSHEQGLRNTEAFF
>-|TRBJ1-1|TRBV4-1|many
TGCGCCAGCAGCAAGAAAGCAGGGTTAATTGGGGACACTGAAGCTTTCTTT
CASSKKAGLIGDTEAFF
>-|TRBJ2-1|TRBV7-9|many
TGTGCCAGCAGCTTAACGACAAACAATGAGCAGTTCTTC
CASSLTTNNEQFF
>TRBD1|TRBJ2-1|TRBV5-5|-
TGTGCCAGCACCTGGACAGGTTCGGGGAATGAGCAGTTCTTC
CASTWTGSGNEQFF
>-|TRBJ1-2|TRBV7-9|-
TGTGCCAGCAGCTCCCCCGGACACCACCCTTCCGGCGGCTATGGCTACACCTTC
CASSSPGHHPSGGYGYTF
>TRBD2|TRBJ2-1|TRBV4-1|few
TGCGCCAGCAGCCAAGTCCAGCGGGGGAGCTCCTACAATGAGCAGTTCTTC
CASSQVQRGSSYNEQFF
>TRBD2|TRBJ2-1|TRBV19|few
TGTGCCAGTAGGGGACCGGGACTAGCGGACTTGGGGAATGAGCAGTTCTTC
CASRGPGLADLGNEQFF
>-|TRBJ2-3|TRBV5-4|few
TGTGCCAGCCACGGGTCCCGGGGAGATACGCAGTATTTT
CASHGSRGDTQYF
>-|TRBJ1-4|TRBV11-2|-
TGTGCCAGCAGCTTAGATCGGGATGAAAAACTGTTTTTT
CASSLDRDEKLFF
>-|TRBJ1-5|TRBV7-9|few
TGTGCCAGCAGCTTCGTTCCCCGAGACAGGTCGTTCTATAGCAATCAGCCCCAGCATTTT
CASSFVPRDRSFYSNQPQHF
>-|TRBJ1-2|TRBV28|-
TGTGCCAGCAGCCTAGGGGGGGACATCTATGGCTACACCTTC
CASSLGGDIYGYTF
>TRBD2|TRBJ2-7|TRBV20-1|-
TGCAGTGCGACCCCCGGGGTAGCGGGGGGCCGGTACGAGCAGTACTTC
CSATPGVAGGRYEQYF
>TRBD2|TRBJ2-5|TRBV7-8|many
TGTGCCAGCAGCTTAGCGAGGGTTATGGCTAGCGGGGGGTACTTGGAGACCCAGTACTTC
CASSLARVMASGGYLETQYF
>-|TRBJ2-1|TRBV12-3/TRBV12-4|few
TGTGCCAGCAGTCCCAAGGGTCCATACAATGAGCAGTTCTTC
CASSPKGPYNEQFF
>TRBD1|TRBJ2-3|TRBV19|-
TGTGCCAGTAGTATAGGACAGGGGACAGATACGCAGTATTTT
CASSIGQGTDTQYF